This record looks at one T cell receptor beta chain sequence and its context. The sample belongs to a study of blood T cell repertoires in COVID-19. Across the study: Sources were T cells, B-cell-depleted T cells, or PBMCs; the material itself was cDNA or gDNA.

This table comes from immunoSEQ multiplex PCR, and its TCRdb copy is limited to in-frame clones, with some not included. The table has some 50,000 clones, more than 80% seen once. Germline-derived CDR1 and CDR2 are MNHEY and SVGAGI. This CDR3 contains 13 residues. The V and J ends lost 6 bases and 5 bases, in that order; junction bases with no gene match: 7. The sequencing input was peripheral blood. The V gene is TRBV6-5, the J gene TRBJ2-7; 7 bases map to TRBD1. The source of this sequence is a man aged 55-75 years with COVID-19, enrolled during active disease. The CDR3 region has the DNA TGTGCCAGCAGACGCGACAGGGCCAACGAGCAGTACTTC. This gives the protein CASRRDRANEQYF.